This T cell receptor beta chain was observed in a study of blood T cell repertoires in COVID-19. The ends were cut back, 0 bases at V and 10 bases at J, with 13 bases in the middle. Germline V gene data show CDR1 as MNHEY and CDR2 as SMNVEV (reference sequence). The CDR3 loop spans 15 amino acids. Two negative PCRs, clearance, or symptom resolution were required of recovered Cohort 3 donors. Profiled with immunoSEQ multiplex PCR; TCRdb holds only in-frame clones, not every one. The data contain a few hundred thousand clones, 88% of them seen just once; the ten biggest clones take up around 1%. The source material was PBMCs or T cells enriched from blood (not recorded which). This clonotype originated in a woman in her thirties who had recovered from COVID-19. This sequence joins TRBV27 and TRBJ1-6; D not certain. This chain's CDR3 is CASSLSIAGWSPLHF. Written as DNA, the CDR3 is TGTGCCAGCAGTTTATCGATTGCAGGCTGGTCACCCCTCCACTTT.